This T cell receptor beta chain came from a study of siplizumab effects on memory and regulatory T cells. Clones were sequenced by immunoSEQ multiplex PCR, and TCRdb holds only the in-frame ones, with some missing. The sample has more than 50,000 clones, approximately 93% seen once. This CDR3 region has 16 residues. Germline CDR1 is SGHTA and CDR2 is FQGTGA. Trimming removed 2 bases from V and 0 bases from J; junction bases left unmatched: 4. Study-level points and caveats: The alloresponse seemed to draw substantially on naive T cells, which appeared more diverse than memory cells. Alloreactive sequences traceable to unstimulated CD4+ memory cells declined significantly under siplizumab. Siplizumab cultures yielded proliferating Tregs whose suppressive function was not confirmed. The mean Treg-derived percentage of mappable alloreactive CD4+ clones was 55% to 80% with siplizumab compared with approximately 28% in controls.

Points on this clone: Its antigen is currently unknown.

The chain combines TRBV7-3 with TRBJ2-4, with TRBD2 matching over 7 bases. This TCR was recovered from a human donor in good health. Sequencing was done on a sample of CD8+ T cells sorted from blood. This chain's CDR3 is CASSLLASGAKNIQYF. Written as DNA, the CDR3 is TGTGCCAGCAGCTTATTAGCTAGCGGAGCCAAAAACATTCAGTACTTC.